This T cell receptor beta chain is from a study of STAT5B mutations in CD4+ large granular lymphocyte leukemia. Sequencing was performed with immunoSEQ multiplex PCR; in TCRdb, only in-frame clones are kept and a portion is missing. This table holds 35,000 or so clones, about 91% found once. V lost 5 bases, J lost 0 bases, and 14 bases lay in between. Germline CDR1 reads SEHNR; CDR2 reads FQNEAQ (reference sequence). This CDR3 contains 16 residues. The source of this sequence is a human donor in good health. The V call is TRBV7-9, the J call TRBJ1-3; D unclear. Sample: CD4+ T cells from blood buffy coats. CDR3 in amino acids: CASSPSRLSSGNTIYF. In nucleotides, the CDR3 is TGTGCCAGCAGCCCATCCAGGCTGAGCTCTGGAAACACCATATATTTT.